The 17 T cell receptor beta chains below come from one sample, sequenced in a study of glioma-infiltrating T cells (dated by TCRdb to the mid-2010s). The data were produced on an Illumina MiSeq. TCR alpha and beta CDR3 regions were amplified with the iRepertoire nested amplicon-rescue multiplex PCR (arm-PCR) platform from RNA. TCRdb applied fastp at Q25 and MiXCR to the public reads, then kept only in-frame beta chains. Rows with one shared CDR3 protein collapse into an entry with the most common genes and DNA. The sample yields under 150,000 distinct CDR3 sequences; approximately 40% were counted once. Around 18% of the sample lies in the top ten. What was sequenced was glioma tissue, nonneoplastic brain tissue, or PBMCs (not recorded which). The source of these receptors is a human donor with low-grade glioma or glioblastoma, undergoing nonglioma brain surgery, or in good health (not recorded which).

This chain uses TRBV20-1 with TRBJ2-1; D perhaps matches TRBD1 (5 bases). V lost 3 bases to trimming and J lost 9 bases, with 9 bases between them. Germline assignment: CDR1 DFQATT and CDR2 SNEGSKA (reference sequence). The CDR3 totals 11 residues. The CDR3 DNA is TGCAGTGCTAGGGACAACATTGAGCAGTTCTTC. It codes for CSARDNIEQFF.

In the case of this clonotype: One end of the junction varies from germline; a read error may be responsible. The gene calls are TRBV6-1 and TRBJ2-7; D may match TRBD1 or TRBD2 (5 bases each). The CDR3 is 15 residues long. In germline, CDR1 is MNHNS, CDR2 SASEGT. The CDR3 region has the DNA TGTGCCATCAGTGACCCAGCAGGGAGCTCCTACGAGCAGTACTTC. Residues: CAISDPAGSSYEQYF.

The chain employs TRBV10-3 and TRBJ2-7, with a tentative D call TRBD1 (6 bases). CDR1 and CDR2 from the germline V gene are ENHRY and SYGVKD. The length of the CDR3 is 13 residues. V shed 10 bases and J shed 2 bases, with 15 bases lying between them. The CDR3 coding sequence is TGTGCCACAACCCGGGACACAGCCTACGAGCAGTACTTC. Translating gives CATTRDTAYEQYF.

In its sample, this clonotype was seen a few times. This rearrangement joins TRBV25-1 to TRBJ2-3, with D maybe TRBD1 (6 bases). V lost 4 bases, J lost 5 bases, and 10 bases lay in between. Looked up from germline, CDR1 is MGHDK and CDR2 is SYGVNS. The CDR3 totals 13 residues. The CDR3 loop is CASSVTGIDTQYF. In DNA, the CDR3 is TGTGCCAGCAGTGTCACAGGGATAGATACGCAGTATTTT.

This clonotype came up a few times. V gene TRBV27 combines with J gene TRBJ2-7; TRBD1 aligns across 7 bases. V lost 0 bases, J lost 2 bases, and 7 bases stayed unmatched. Per germline, CDR1 MNHEY and CDR2 SMNVEV (reference sequence). The CDR3 extends over 16 amino acids. CDR3 coding DNA: TGTGCCAGCAGTTTATCTTATCCGGGACAGACCTACGAGCAGTACTTC. Its protein is CASSLSYPGQTYEQYF.

The gene calls are TRBV20-1 and TRBJ1-1; D uncertain. CDR3 size: 14 residues. CDR1 and CDR2 (germline): DFQATT, SNEGSKA (reference sequence). Trimming left V 0 bases short and J 3 bases short, with 11 bases between. The CDR3 coding sequence is TGCAGTGCTAGAGACCCGGGCCGGCACACTGAAGCTTTCTTT. Its translation is CSARDPGRHTEAFF.

V is TRBV20-1 and J is TRBJ1-5; 7 positions match TRBD1. V shed 5 bases and J 7 bases; nucleotides not matched to a gene: 14. This CDR3 spans 15 amino acids. CDR1 and CDR2 (germline): DFQATT, SNEGSKA (reference sequence). The CDR3 DNA is TGCAGTGCTCCTATTCCCACAGGGGTGGGCCAGCCCCAGCATTTT. It encodes CSAPIPTGVGQPQHF.

There are a few counts of this clonotype. The gene calls are TRBV4-3 and TRBJ2-3; TRBD2 agrees at 9 bases. CDR1 is LGHNA and CDR2 is YSLEER in the germline V gene. V lost 0 bases and J lost 5; bases outside the gene matches: 9. The CDR3 loop spans 17 amino acids. CDR3: CASSQDLSGGLEDTQYF. As DNA, the CDR3 is TGCGCCAGCAGCCAAGATCTTAGCGGGGGACTAGAAGATACGCAGTATTTT.

This sequence joins TRBV20-1 and TRBJ1-2; TRBD1 agrees at 7 bases. V was clipped by 2 bases and J by 6 bases; unmatched bases: 9. The CDR3 extends over 14 amino acids. Germline V gene data show CDR1 as DFQATT and CDR2 as SNEGSKA (reference sequence). CDR3 nucleotide sequence: TGCAGTGCTAGAACGACAGGGAATTGGGATGGCTACACCTTC. It specifies CSARTTGNWDGYTF.

The sample holds a few counts of this clonotype. The V gene is TRBV6-1, the J gene TRBJ2-7; 9 nucleotides line up with TRBD2. With V trimmed by 8 bases and J by 3 bases, 5 bases remained unmatched. CDR1 is MNHNS, CDR2 SASEGT, per germline. The CDR3 sequence is 13 residues long. CDR3 coding DNA: TGTGCCAGCGGGCGGGGGGGCGTCTACGAGCAGTACTTC. Residues: CASGRGGVYEQYF.

This clonotype was recorded at least ten times. The chain combines TRBV20-1 with TRBJ2-5; D may correspond to TRBD1 or TRBD2 (6 bases each). V was trimmed by 1 base and J by 5 bases, leaving 17 bases between them. Germline loops: CDR1 DFQATT, CDR2 SNEGSKA (reference sequence). This CDR3 is built from 15 residues. CDR3 region: CSARAAWGAAETQYF. In DNA, the CDR3 is TGCAGTGCTAGAGCTGCCTGGGGGGCGGCGGAGACCCAGTACTTC.

The chain recombines TRBV12-3 or TRBV12-4 with TRBJ2-1; 12 bases align to TRBD2. With 5 bases clipped from V and 5 bases from J, the junction kept 7 bases outside the gene matches. The CDR3 is made up of 16 amino acids. The CDR3 region is CASSVPSGRAHNEQFF. The DNA of the CDR3 is TGTGCCAGCAGTGTCCCTAGCGGGAGGGCCCACAATGAGCAGTTCTTC.

The J gene is TRBJ1-3, the V gene TRBV6-6; D unresolved. V lost 0 bases and J lost 0, with 3 bases in between. The CDR3 spans 14 residues. The V gene's germline CDR1 is MNHNY and CDR2 SVGAGI (reference sequence). CDR3 nucleotides: TGTGCCAGCAGTTACTCAGACTCTGGAAACACCATATATTTT. This sequence encodes CASSYSDSGNTIYF.

This clonotype has more than one count but fewer than ten. This chain connects TRBV20-1 to TRBJ2-5; no definite D call. The CDR3 length is 14 residues. V was shortened by 0 bases and J by 2 bases, with 10 bases between the two germline ends. In germline, CDR1 is DFQATT, CDR2 SNEGSKA (reference sequence). CDR3 region: CSARDWPQQETQYF. In DNA, the CDR3 is TGCAGTGCTAGAGATTGGCCCCAACAAGAGACCCAGTACTTC.

This clonotype was seen only a few times. A read error may account for a junction end that differs from germline. The chain uses TRBV7-3 and TRBJ2-7; no clear D. Germline values: CDR1 SGHTA, CDR2 FQGTGA. There are 14 residues in the CDR3. CDR3 DNA: TGCGCCAGCAGCCAAGCCACGGGCCACAACGAGCAGTACTTC. Its protein product is CASSQATGHNEQYF.

The sample holds a few counts of this clonotype. The rearrangement links TRBV11-2 to TRBJ2-3; 8 bases line up with TRBD2. The germline gives CDR1 SGHAT, CDR2 FQNNGV. The CDR3 contains 15 residues. Trimming at V came to 5 bases and at J to 1 base, leaving 5 bases not matched to a gene. The CDR3 nucleotides are TGTGCCAGCAGCCCGCGGCGGGGGGGCACAGATACGCAGTATTTT. Its translation: CASSPRRGGTDTQYF.

V usage is TRBV6-2 or TRBV6-3 and J usage is TRBJ1-2; D might be TRBD1 (5 bases). CDR1 is MNHEY, CDR2 SVGEGT, per germline. The V gene lost 6 bases and the J gene lost 2 bases, with 10 bases spanning the gap. The CDR3 consists of 13 residues. The CDR3 bases are TGTGCCAGCAGCCGCCCAGGGAACTATGGCTACACCTTC. This gives the protein CASSRPGNYGYTF.